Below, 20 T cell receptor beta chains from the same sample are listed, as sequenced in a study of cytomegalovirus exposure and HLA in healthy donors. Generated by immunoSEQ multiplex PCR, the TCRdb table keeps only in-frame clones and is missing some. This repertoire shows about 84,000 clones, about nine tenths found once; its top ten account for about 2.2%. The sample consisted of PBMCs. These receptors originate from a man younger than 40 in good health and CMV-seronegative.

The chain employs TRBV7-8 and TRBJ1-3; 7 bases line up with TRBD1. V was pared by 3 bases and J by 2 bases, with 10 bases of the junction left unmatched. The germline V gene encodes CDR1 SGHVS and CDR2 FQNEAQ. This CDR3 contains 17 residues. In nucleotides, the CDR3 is TGTGCCAGCAGCTTGGGCACCAGGGACAGCCCTGGAAACACCATATATTTT. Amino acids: CASSLGTRDSPGNTIYF.

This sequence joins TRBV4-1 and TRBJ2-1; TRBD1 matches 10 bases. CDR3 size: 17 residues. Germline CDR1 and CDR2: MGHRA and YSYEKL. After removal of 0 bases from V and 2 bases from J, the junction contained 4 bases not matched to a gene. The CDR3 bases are TGCGCCAGCAGCCAAGATCTGACAGGGGGCCCCTACAATGAGCAGTTCTTC. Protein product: CASSQDLTGGPYNEQFF.

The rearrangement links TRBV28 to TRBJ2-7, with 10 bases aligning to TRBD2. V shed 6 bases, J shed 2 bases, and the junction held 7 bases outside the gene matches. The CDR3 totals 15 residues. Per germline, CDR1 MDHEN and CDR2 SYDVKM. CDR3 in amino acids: CASRTGLAATYEQYF. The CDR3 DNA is TGTGCCAGCAGGACCGGACTAGCGGCCACCTACGAGCAGTACTTC. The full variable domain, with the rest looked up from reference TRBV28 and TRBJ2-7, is DVKVTQSSRYLVKRTGEKVFLECVQDMDHENMFWYRQDPGLGLRLIYFSYDVKMKEKGDIPEGYSVSREKKERFSLILESASTNQTSMYLCASRTGLAATYEQYFGPGTRLTVT.

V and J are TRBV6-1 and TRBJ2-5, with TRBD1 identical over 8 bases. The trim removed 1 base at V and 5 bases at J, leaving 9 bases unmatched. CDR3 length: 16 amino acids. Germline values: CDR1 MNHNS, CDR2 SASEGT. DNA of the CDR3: TGTGCCAGCAGTGAAGGGTGGACAGGGATATTGGAGACCCAGTACTTC. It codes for CASSEGWTGILETQYF.

In DNA form, the CDR3 reads TGTGCCAGCAGTTTAGGCAGGGGGACTGAGCAGTTCTTC. It encodes CASSLGRGTEQFF. The chain couples TRBV27 to TRBJ2-1; TRBD1 matches 7 bases. The CDR3 sequence is 13 residues long. Germline CDR1 is MNHEY and CDR2 is SMNVEV (reference sequence). Trimming cost V 2 bases and J 9 bases; bases outside gene matches: 4.

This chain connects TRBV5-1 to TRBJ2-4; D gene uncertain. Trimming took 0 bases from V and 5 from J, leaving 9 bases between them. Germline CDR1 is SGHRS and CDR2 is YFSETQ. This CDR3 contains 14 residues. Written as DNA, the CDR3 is TGCGCCAGCAGCTTGGACCGACACCAAAACATTCAGTACTTC. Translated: CASSLDRHQNIQYF.

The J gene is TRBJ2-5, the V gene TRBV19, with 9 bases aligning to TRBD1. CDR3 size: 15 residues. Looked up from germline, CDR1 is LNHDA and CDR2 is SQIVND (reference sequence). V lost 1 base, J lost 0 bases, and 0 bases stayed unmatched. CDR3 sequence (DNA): TGTGCCAGTAGTATAGGGGACAGGGACCAAGAGACCCAGTACTTC. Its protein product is CASSIGDRDQETQYF.

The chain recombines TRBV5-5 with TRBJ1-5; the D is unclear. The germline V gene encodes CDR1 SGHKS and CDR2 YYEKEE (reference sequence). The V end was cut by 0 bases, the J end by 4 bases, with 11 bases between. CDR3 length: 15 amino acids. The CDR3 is CASSLDPGPNQPQHF. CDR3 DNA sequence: TGTGCCAGCAGCTTGGATCCGGGTCCTAATCAGCCCCAGCATTTT.

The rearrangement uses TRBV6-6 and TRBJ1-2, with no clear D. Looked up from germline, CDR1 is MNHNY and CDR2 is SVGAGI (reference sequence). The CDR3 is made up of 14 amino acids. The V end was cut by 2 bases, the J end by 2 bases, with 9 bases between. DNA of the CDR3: TGTGCCAGCAGTTACGTGGGCCCAAACTATGGCTACACCTTC. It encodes CASSYVGPNYGYTF.

CDR3 coding DNA: TGTGCCAGCAGTTACAGGGGCGAGCAGTACTTC. It translates to CASSYRGEQYF. This chain connects TRBV27 to TRBJ2-7; 7 positions match TRBD1. The CDR3 sequence is 11 residues long. V gave up 4 bases and J gave up 6 bases; unmatched junction bases: 0. Germline CDR1 reads MNHEY; CDR2 reads SMNVEV (reference sequence).

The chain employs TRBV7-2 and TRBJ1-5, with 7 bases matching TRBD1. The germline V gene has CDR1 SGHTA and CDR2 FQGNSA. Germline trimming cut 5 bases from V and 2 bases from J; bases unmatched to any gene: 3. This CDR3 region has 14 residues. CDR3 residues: CASSPGQGNQPQHF. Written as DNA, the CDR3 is TGTGCCAGCAGCCCCGGACAGGGCAATCAGCCCCAGCATTTT.

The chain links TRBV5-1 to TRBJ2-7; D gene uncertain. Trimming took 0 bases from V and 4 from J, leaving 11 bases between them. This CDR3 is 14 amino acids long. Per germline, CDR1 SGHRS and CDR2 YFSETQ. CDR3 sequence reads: CASSLDPAGYEQYF. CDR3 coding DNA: TGCGCCAGCAGCTTGGACCCGGCAGGATACGAGCAGTACTTC. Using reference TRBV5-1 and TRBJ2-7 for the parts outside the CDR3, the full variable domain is KAGVTQTPRYLIKTRGQQVTLSCSPISGHRSVSWYQQTPGQGLQFLFEYFSETQRNKGNFPGRFSGRQFSNSRSEMNVSTLELGDSALYLCASSLDPAGYEQYFGPGTRLTVT.

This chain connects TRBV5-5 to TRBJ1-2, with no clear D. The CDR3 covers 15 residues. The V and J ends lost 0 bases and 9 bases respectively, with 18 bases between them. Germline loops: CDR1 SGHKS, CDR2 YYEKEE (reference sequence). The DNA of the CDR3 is TGTGCCAGCAGCTTGGTGGAGGCGGACCCTATGAGCTACACCTTC. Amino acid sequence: CASSLVEADPMSYTF.

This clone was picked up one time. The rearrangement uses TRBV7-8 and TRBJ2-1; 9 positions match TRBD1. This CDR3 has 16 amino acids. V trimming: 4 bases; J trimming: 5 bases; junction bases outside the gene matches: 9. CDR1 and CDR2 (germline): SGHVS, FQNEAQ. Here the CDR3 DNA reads TGTGCCAGCAGCTCATCCCCGGGACAGGGCCACAATGAGCAGTTCTTC. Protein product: CASSSSPGQGHNEQFF.

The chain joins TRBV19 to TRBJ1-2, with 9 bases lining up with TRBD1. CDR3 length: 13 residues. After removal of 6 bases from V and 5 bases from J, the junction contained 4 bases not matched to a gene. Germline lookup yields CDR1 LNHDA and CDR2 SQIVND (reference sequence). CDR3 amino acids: CASRTGGAYGYTF. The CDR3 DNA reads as TGTGCCAGTAGAACAGGGGGCGCATATGGCTACACCTTC. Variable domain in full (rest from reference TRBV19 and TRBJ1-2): DGGITQSPKYLFRKEGQNVTLSCEQNLNHDAMYWYRQDPGQGLRLIYYSQIVNDFQKGDIAEGYSVSREKKESFPLTVTSAQKNPTAFYLCASRTGGAYGYTFGSGTRLTVV.

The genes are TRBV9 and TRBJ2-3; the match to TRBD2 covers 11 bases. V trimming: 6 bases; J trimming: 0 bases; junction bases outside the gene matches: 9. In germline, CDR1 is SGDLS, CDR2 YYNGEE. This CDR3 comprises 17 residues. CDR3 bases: TGTGCCAGCACCGAACTAGGGACTAGCGGTAGCACAGATACGCAGTATTTT. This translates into CASTELGTSGSTDTQYF. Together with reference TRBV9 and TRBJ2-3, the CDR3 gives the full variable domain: DSGVTQTPKHLITATGQRVTLRCSPRSGDLSVYWYQQSLDQGLQFLIQYYNGEERAKGNILERFSAQQFPDLHSELNLSSLELGDSALYFCASTELGTSGSTDTQYFGPGTRLTVL.

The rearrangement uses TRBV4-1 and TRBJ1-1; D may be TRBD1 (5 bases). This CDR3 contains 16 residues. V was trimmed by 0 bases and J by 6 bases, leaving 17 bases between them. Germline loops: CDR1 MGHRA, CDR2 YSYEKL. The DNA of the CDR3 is TGCGCCAGCAGCCAAGATCTCCTGCAGGGTAACGCTGAAGCTTTCTTT. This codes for CASSQDLLQGNAEAFF.

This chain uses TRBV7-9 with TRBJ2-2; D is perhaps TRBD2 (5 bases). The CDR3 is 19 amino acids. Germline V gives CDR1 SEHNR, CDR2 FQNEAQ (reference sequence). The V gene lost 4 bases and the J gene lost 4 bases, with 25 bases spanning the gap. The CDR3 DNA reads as TGTGCCAGCAGCTGGGGTCCTGGACTGTCGATTACTGGCACCGGGGAGCTGTTTTTT. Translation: CASSWGPGLSITGTGELFF.

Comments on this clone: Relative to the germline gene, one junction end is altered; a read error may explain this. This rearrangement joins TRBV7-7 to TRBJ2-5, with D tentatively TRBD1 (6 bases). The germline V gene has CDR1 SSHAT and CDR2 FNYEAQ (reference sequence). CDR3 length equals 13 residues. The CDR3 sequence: CASRPTGLETQYF. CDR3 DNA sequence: TGTGCTAGCAGACCCACAGGGCTGGAGACCCAGTACTTC.

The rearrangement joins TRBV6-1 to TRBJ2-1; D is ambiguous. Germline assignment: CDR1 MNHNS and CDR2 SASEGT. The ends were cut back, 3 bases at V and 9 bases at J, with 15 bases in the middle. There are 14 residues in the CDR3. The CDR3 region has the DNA TGTGCCAGCAGTGAGCTGACCGGGTCGGGTGAGCAGTTCTTC. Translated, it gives CASSELTGSGEQFF.